At least ten counts were recorded for the clone carrying this TCR beta chain. Its antigen remains unknown. The observed sequence ends 3 residues before the CDR3 terminus, with the missing tail filled in from the germline J gene. Trimming removed 5 bases from V and 4 bases from J; junction bases left unmatched: 7. The CDR3 sequence is 14 residues long. Germline CDR1 and CDR2: LNHDA and SQIVND (reference sequence). Patients and controls were mostly of Caucasian heritage. Generated by immunoSEQ multiplex PCR, the TCRdb table keeps only in-frame clones and is missing some. The sample yields tens of thousands of clones, without any singletons. This sample was included in a study of T cell clonality in common variable immunodeficiency. Study-wide results and caveats: CVID subjects had higher TCRbeta clonality than healthy controls, most marked in about a third. Fewer TCRbeta clones were shared among CVID subjects than controls.

The V gene is TRBV19, the J gene TRBJ2-7; 8 nucleotides match TRBD1. The TCR comes from a person aged 18-70 years in good health. The sample taken for sequencing was peripheral blood mononuclear cells. Incomplete CDR3 DNA: TGTGCCAGTAGTCTTGAGACAGGGGAGTACGAG. The encoded protein is CASSLETGEYE. The whole CDR3 protein reads CASSLETGEYEQYF.